This TCR beta chain was recorded in a study of neurological immune-mediated disorders. TCRdb processed the 5' RACE reads anew with MiXCR; each CDR3 protein has one entry. The sample includes around 52,000 distinct CDR3 sequences, more than 5% of them seen just once. In germline, CDR1 is SGHTA, CDR2 FQGNSA. This CDR3 is built from 15 residues. This clonotype was recorded many times. Mismatch with germline at one junction end may stem from a read error. The chain couples TRBV7-2 to TRBJ1-2; 10 bases align to TRBD1. Sequencing used CD4+ T cells from blood. This TCR derives from a woman aged 18-30 years with multiple sclerosis. The CDR3 DNA is TGTGCCAGCAGCGTAGCGACAGGGGGCAACTATGGCTACACCTTC. The encoded protein is CASSVATGGNYGYTF.